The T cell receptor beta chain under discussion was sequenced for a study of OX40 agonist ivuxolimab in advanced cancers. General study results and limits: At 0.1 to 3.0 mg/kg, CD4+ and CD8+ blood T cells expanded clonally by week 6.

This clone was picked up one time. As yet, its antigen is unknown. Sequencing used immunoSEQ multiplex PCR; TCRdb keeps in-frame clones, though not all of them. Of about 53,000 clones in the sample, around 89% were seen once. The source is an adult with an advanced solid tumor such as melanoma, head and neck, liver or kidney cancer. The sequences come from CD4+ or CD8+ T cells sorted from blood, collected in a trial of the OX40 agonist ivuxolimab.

The CDR3 is CASSLNTQYF. In nucleotides, the CDR3 is TGTGCCAGCAGTTTGAATACGCAGTATTTT. The rearrangement links TRBV28 to TRBJ2-3; no definite D call. Trimming cost V 3 bases and J 7 bases, with 2 bases left between them. The CDR3 consists of 10 residues. In germline, CDR1 is MDHEN, CDR2 SYDVKM.